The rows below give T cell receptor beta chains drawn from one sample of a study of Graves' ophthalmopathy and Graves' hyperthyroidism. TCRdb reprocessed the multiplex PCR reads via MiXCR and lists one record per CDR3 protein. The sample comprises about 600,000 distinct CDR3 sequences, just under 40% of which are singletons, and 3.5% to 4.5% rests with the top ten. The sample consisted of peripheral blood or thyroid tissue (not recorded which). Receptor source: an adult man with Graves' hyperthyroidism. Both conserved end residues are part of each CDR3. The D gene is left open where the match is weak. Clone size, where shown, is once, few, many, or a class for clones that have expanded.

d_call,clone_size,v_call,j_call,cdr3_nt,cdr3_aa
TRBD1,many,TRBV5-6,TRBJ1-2,TGTGCCAGCAGGTGGGGACAGGCGAACTATGGCTACACCTTC,CASRWGQANYGYTF
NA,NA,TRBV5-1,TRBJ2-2,TGCGCCAGCAGCTTTTCAAAGGGGCACTCCCCACCCGGGGAGCTGTTTTTT,CASSFSKGHSPPGELFF
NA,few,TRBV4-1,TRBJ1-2,TGCGCCAGCAGCCGCCCCGGGACCTTCTATGGCTACACCTTC,CASSRPGTFYGYTF
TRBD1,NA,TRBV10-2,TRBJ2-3,TGCGCCAGCAGTGCTTTTTTGGGACAGGGGACAGATACGCAGTATTTT,CASSAFLGQGTDTQYF
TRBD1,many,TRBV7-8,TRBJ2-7,TGTGCCAGCAGCGCCCTCGACAGGGGGCGGACCACCTACGAGCAGTACTTC,CASSALDRGRTTYEQYF
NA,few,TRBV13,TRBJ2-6,TGTGCCAGCAGCTTAGTGAACAGGCGACTCTTTTTGGGGGCCAACGTCCTGACTTTC,CASSLVNRRLFLGANVLTF
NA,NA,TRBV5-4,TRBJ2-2,TGTGCCAGCAGCTCGGCCTTAGAGGCTATCGGGGAGCTGTTTTTT,CASSSALEAIGELFF
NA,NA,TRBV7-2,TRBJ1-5,TGTGCCAGCAGATCGGGGGGCGGGATTGGTGCAGGAGATCAGCCCCAGCATTTT,CASRSGGGIGAGDQPQHF
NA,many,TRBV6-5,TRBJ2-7,TGTGCCAGCAGTAAAGCCGGGTTCTCCTACGAGCAGTACTTC,CASSKAGFSYEQYF
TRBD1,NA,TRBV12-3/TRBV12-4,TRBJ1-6,TGTGCCAGCAGCACCCTTGGGACAGCCTCACCCCTCCACTTT,CASSTLGTASPLHF
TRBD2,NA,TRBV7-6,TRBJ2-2,TGTGCCAGCAGCGCGACCAGCGGGAGGGCGGATGAGCAGTTTTTT,CASSATSGRADEQFF
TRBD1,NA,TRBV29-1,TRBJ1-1,TGCAGCTTAGGGACAGGGTTGGACACTGAAGCTTTCTTT,CSLGTGLDTEAFF
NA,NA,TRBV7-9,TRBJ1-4,TGTGCCAGCAGCGCTCCGGGAGCCACTAATGAAAAACTGTTTTTT,CASSAPGATNEKLFF
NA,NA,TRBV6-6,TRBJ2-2,TGTGCCAGCAGTTACTTCGGGGGTACCACCGGGGAGCTGTTTTTT,CASSYFGGTTGELFF
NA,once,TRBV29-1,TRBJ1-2,TGCAGCGTTGACACCGCTCTCTATGGCTACACCTTC,CSVDTALYGYTF
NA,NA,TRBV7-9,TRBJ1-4,TGTGCCAGCAGTCCTACGATGACAGGAGGTGAAAAACTGTTTTTT,CASSPTMTGGEKLFF
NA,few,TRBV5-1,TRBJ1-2,TGCGCCAGCAGCTTGGGATACGGGACTAACTATGGCTACACCTTC,CASSLGYGTNYGYTF
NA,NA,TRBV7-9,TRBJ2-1,TGTGCCAGCAGTCCTGAACCGGCCGGAAGCTCCTACAATGAGCAGTTCTTC,CASSPEPAGSSYNEQFF
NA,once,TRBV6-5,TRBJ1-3,TGTGCCAGCAGTTACGGTCGGGGGGGAAACACCATATATTTT,CASSYGRGGNTIYF
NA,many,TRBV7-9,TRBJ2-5,TGTGCCAGCAGCTCAGGACAGTACCAAGAGACCCAGTACTTC,CASSSGQYQETQYF
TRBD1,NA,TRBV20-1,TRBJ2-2,TGCAGTGCTCCCAGGACAGGGGTAACCGGGGAGCTGTTTTTT,CSAPRTGVTGELFF
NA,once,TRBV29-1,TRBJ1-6,TGCAGCGTTGAAACGGGGGCTAGGTCACCCCTCCACTTT,CSVETGARSPLHF
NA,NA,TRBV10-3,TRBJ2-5,TGTGCCTCAAGGTCGGCGGGAAAGAGGGGAGAGACCCAGTACTTC,CASRSAGKRGETQYF
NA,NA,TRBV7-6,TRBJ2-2,TGTGCCAGCAGCCCGAGAGGCAGGGAGGTTTCGCCCGGGGAGCTGTTTTTT,CASSPRGREVSPGELFF
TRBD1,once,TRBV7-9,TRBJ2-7,TGTGCCAGCAGCTTGAGGGGGCGCACCGGGGACTACGAGCAGTACTTC,CASSLRGRTGDYEQYF
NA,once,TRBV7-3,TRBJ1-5,TGTGCCAACAGCTTGTGGGATTATAGCAATCAGCCCCAGCATTTT,CANSLWDYSNQPQHF
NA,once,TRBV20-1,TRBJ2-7,TGCAGTGCCAGCAGCCAAACGCTGACCTACGAGCAGTACTTC,CSASSQTLTYEQYF
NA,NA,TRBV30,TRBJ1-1,TGTGCCCGCTGGAGGGGGACTGAAGCTTTCTTT,CARWRGTEAFF
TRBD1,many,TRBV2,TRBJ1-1,TGTGCCAGCACCTGGGGAGTAAAACAGGGGAGGAAAGGTGAAGCTTTCTTT,CASTWGVKQGRKGEAFF
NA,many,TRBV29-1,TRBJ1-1,TGCAGCGTTGCCCGCCATGGGACTGAAGCTTTCTTT,CSVARHGTEAFF
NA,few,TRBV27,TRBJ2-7,TGTGCCAGCAGTTCAATGGACGTACACGAGCAGTACTTC,CASSSMDVHEQYF
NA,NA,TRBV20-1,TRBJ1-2,TGCAGTGCTAGAGCCAGCGGGGGGATGGGCTACACCTTC,CSARASGGMGYTF
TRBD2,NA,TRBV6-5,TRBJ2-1,TGTGCCAGCAACGGGGGGGACAATGAGCAGTTCTTC,CASNGGDNEQFF